Listed below are T cell receptor beta chains from one sample, sequenced in a study of T cells in Graves' hyperthyroidism and ophthalmopathy. Each CDR3 protein is one row after TCRdb ran MiXCR on the multiplex PCR reads. The data contain about 380,000 distinct CDR3 sequences, approximately 15% of them singletons. Material for sequencing was blood. The receptor set was obtained from an older woman with Graves' hyperthyroidism. Both conserved end residues are part of each CDR3. Each record gives: clone size, V gene, D gene, J gene, CDR3 DNA, CDR3 protein. The D gene is left open where the match is weak. Only some rows state a clone size, as once, few, many or a class for expanded clones.

size: many; V: TRBV6-1; D: .; J: TRBJ1-1; DNA: TGTGCCAGCTCTTGGGGGGGAAACACTGAAGCTTTCTTT; CDR3: CASSWGGNTEAFF
size: many; V: TRBV12-3/TRBV12-4; D: .; J: TRBJ1-4; DNA: TGTGCCAGCAGGAATTATGACGTAGTTAATGAAAAACTGTTTTTT; CDR3: CASRNYDVVNEKLFF
size: .; V: TRBV7-9; D: .; J: TRBJ2-3; DNA: TGTGCCAGCAGCCGCGAGGTAGATACGCAGTATTTT; CDR3: CASSREVDTQYF
size: many; V: TRBV30; D: TRBD1; J: TRBJ1-1; DNA: TGTGCCCGGGGGACAGGAGCTGAAGCTTTCTTT; CDR3: CARGTGAEAFF
size: many; V: TRBV7-2; D: .; J: TRBJ1-2; DNA: TGTGCCAGCAGCTTTTGGACGGGTGTCAGGGTCTATGGCTACACCTTC; CDR3: CASSFWTGVRVYGYTF
size: few; V: TRBV3-1; D: TRBD1; J: TRBJ2-1; DNA: TGTGCCAGCAGCCGTACAGGGGGAAACAATGAGCAGTTCTTC; CDR3: CASSRTGGNNEQFF
size: many; V: TRBV7-9; D: .; J: TRBJ2-7; DNA: TGTGCCAGCAGCTTAGTAGACCGATACTCCTACGAGCAGTACTTC; CDR3: CASSLVDRYSYEQYF
size: .; V: TRBV4-1; D: .; J: TRBJ1-1; DNA: TGCGCCAGCAGCCAAGTGGTAGGGCAAGGGCGAACTGAAGCTTTCTTT; CDR3: CASSQVVGQGRTEAFF
size: .; V: TRBV4-1; D: .; J: TRBJ2-6; DNA: TGCGCCAGCAGCCTTCCGGGCTCTGGGGCCAACGTCCTGACTTTC; CDR3: CASSLPGSGANVLTF
size: many; V: TRBV19; D: TRBD2; J: TRBJ2-5; DNA: TGTGCCAGTAGTATCGAGAGCGGGACGGAGACCCAGTACTTC; CDR3: CASSIESGTETQYF
size: few; V: TRBV9; D: TRBD2; J: TRBJ2-4; DNA: TGTGCCAGCAGCGTTACTAGCGGTGACATTCAGTACTTC; CDR3: CASSVTSGDIQYF
size: .; V: TRBV5-1; D: .; J: TRBJ2-5; DNA: TGCGCCAGCAGCTTGGAAACACCTCAAGAGACCCAGTACTTC; CDR3: CASSLETPQETQYF
size: many; V: TRBV10-3; D: .; J: TRBJ1-5; DNA: TGTGCCATCAGCCCTGGTGAGCAGCCCCAGCATTTT; CDR3: CAISPGEQPQHF
size: .; V: TRBV5-5; D: .; J: TRBJ2-6; DNA: TGTGCCAGCAGCTTAAGCGCCACCCGCCCTGGGGCCAACGTCCTGACTTTC; CDR3: CASSLSATRPGANVLTF
size: .; V: TRBV4-2; D: .; J: TRBJ2-5; DNA: TGTGCCAGCAGCCAAGACGGCCCCGGGGGGCCCCAAGAGACCCAGTACTTC; CDR3: CASSQDGPGGPQETQYF
size: .; V: TRBV4-1; D: .; J: TRBJ2-1; DNA: TGCGCCAGCAGCCGCCTCCTTGCGGAGTCCTACAATGAGCAGTTCTTC; CDR3: CASSRLLAESYNEQFF
size: many; V: TRBV12-3/TRBV12-4; D: TRBD2; J: TRBJ2-1; DNA: TGTGCCAGCAGTCCGGGGAGGGCTGGGTACAATGAGCAGTTCTTC; CDR3: CASSPGRAGYNEQFF
size: .; V: TRBV7-9; D: .; J: TRBJ1-3; DNA: TGTGCCAGCAGCTTAGATTCCTCCTGGGCTGGAAACACCATATATTTT; CDR3: CASSLDSSWAGNTIYF
size: many; V: TRBV6-2/TRBV6-3; D: .; J: TRBJ2-1; DNA: TGTGCCACGAAAAGCTCCTACAATGAGCAGTTCTTC; CDR3: CATKSSYNEQFF
size: .; V: TRBV18; D: .; J: TRBJ2-5; DNA: TGTGCCAGCTCACAAATGGGGGCGGCAGAGACCCAGTACTTC; CDR3: CASSQMGAAETQYF
size: few; V: TRBV7-9; D: .; J: TRBJ1-2; DNA: TGTGCCAGCAGCTCTCCTAACGGGGGCGGCTACACCTTC; CDR3: CASSSPNGGGYTF
size: .; V: TRBV12-3/TRBV12-4; D: .; J: TRBJ1-3; DNA: TGTGCCAGCAGTTCCAGGTCCCATGGGCACACCATATATTTT; CDR3: CASSSRSHGHTIYF
size: many; V: TRBV5-1; D: TRBD1; J: TRBJ2-7; DNA: TGCGCCAGCAAGCCCCGTCCGGGACAGGGTTCCGAGCAGTACTTC; CDR3: CASKPRPGQGSEQYF
size: many; V: TRBV28; D: TRBD1; J: TRBJ1-1; DNA: TGTGCCAGCAGGCATCACAGGGGGGTGAGGAACACTGAAGCTTTCTTT; CDR3: CASRHHRGVRNTEAFF
size: .; V: TRBV19; D: .; J: TRBJ1-5; DNA: TGTGCCAGTAGCCCCCGGGGGAAGGGTCAGCCCCAGCATTTT; CDR3: CASSPRGKGQPQHF
size: .; V: TRBV11-1; D: .; J: TRBJ2-2; DNA: TGTGCCAGCTTCCAGGGCAGTGCCGGGGAGCTGTTTTTT; CDR3: CASFQGSAGELFF
size: .; V: TRBV5-1; D: .; J: TRBJ2-5; DNA: TGCGCCAGCAGCCCGTTTCCTGGGGGGGCCCAAGAGACCCAGTACTTC; CDR3: CASSPFPGGAQETQYF
size: few; V: TRBV7-9; D: .; J: TRBJ2-1; DNA: TGTGCCAGCAGCCCGACCCGTAGCTCCTACAATGAGCAGTTCTTC; CDR3: CASSPTRSSYNEQFF
size: few; V: TRBV6-1; D: .; J: TRBJ2-7; DNA: TGTGCCAGCAGTTCAAATATTTTTTTGCGGAGGCAGGTCTACGAGCAGTACTTC; CDR3: CASSSNIFLRRQVYEQYF
size: many; V: TRBV9; D: TRBD2; J: TRBJ2-3; DNA: TGTGCCAGCAGCGGTCTAGCGGGAGGGGGCACAGATACGCAGTATTTT; CDR3: CASSGLAGGGTDTQYF
size: many; V: TRBV30; D: .; J: TRBJ1-1; DNA: TGTGCCTGGAGTGTACCGGGAGGGAACACTGAAGCTTTCTTT; CDR3: CAWSVPGGNTEAFF
size: many; V: TRBV7-3; D: .; J: TRBJ2-1; DNA: TGTGCCAGCAGCTTAGGGGCGGGACTTTCCGGCAATGAGCAGTTCTTC; CDR3: CASSLGAGLSGNEQFF
size: .; V: TRBV28; D: TRBD2; J: TRBJ2-1; DNA: TGTGCCAGCAGTTGGGGGACTAGCAGGGATGAGCAGTTCTTC; CDR3: CASSWGTSRDEQFF
size: many; V: TRBV12-3/TRBV12-4; D: .; J: TRBJ2-7; DNA: TGTGCCAGCAGTTGGGGACAAACCTACGAGCAGTACTTC; CDR3: CASSWGQTYEQYF
size: .; V: TRBV15; D: TRBD1; J: TRBJ1-4; DNA: TGTGCCACCAGCAGAGACAGGGGGGATGAAAAACTGTTTTTT; CDR3: CATSRDRGDEKLFF